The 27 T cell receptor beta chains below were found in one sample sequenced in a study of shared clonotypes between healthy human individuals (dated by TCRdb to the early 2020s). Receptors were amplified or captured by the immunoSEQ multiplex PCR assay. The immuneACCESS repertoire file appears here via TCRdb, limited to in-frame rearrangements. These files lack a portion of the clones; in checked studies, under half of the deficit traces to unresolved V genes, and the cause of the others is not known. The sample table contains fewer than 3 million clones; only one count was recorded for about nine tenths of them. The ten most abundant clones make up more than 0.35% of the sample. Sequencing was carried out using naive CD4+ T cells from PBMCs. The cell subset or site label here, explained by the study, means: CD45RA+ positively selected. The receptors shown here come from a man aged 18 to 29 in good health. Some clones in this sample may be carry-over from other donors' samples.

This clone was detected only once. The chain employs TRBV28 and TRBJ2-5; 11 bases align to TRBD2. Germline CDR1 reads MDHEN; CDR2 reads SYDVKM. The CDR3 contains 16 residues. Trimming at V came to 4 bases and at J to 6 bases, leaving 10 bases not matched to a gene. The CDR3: CASSSIAGGKLKTQYF. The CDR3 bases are TGTGCCAGCAGTTCGATAGCGGGAGGGAAGTTAAAGACCCAGTACTTC.

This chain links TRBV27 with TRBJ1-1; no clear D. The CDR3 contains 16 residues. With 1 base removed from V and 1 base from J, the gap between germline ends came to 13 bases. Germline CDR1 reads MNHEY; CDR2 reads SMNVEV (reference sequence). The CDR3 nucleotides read TGTGCCAGCAGTTTATGGGCAATACGGGAGAACACTGAAGCTTTCTTT. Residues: CASSLWAIRENTEAFF.

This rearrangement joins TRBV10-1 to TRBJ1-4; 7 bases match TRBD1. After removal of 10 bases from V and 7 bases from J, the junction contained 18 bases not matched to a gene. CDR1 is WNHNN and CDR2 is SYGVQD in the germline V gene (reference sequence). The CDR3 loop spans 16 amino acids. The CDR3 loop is CATLPGQPLLTEKLFF. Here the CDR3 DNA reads TGCGCCACCCTGCCGGGACAGCCTTTACTGACTGAAAAACTGTTTTTT.

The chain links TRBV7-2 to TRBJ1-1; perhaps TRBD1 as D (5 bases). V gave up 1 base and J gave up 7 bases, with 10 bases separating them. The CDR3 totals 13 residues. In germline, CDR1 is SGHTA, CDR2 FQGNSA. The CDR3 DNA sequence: TGTGCCAGCAGCTTAGTCCGGGACGGTGAAGCTTTCTTT. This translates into CASSLVRDGEAFF.

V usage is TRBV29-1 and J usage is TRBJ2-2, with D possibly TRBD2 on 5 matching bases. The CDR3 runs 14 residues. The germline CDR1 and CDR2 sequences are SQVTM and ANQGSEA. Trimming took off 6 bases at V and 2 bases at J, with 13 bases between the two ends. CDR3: CSVIVGRNTGELFF. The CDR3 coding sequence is TGCAGCGTGATTGTAGGGAGAAACACCGGGGAGCTGTTTTTT.

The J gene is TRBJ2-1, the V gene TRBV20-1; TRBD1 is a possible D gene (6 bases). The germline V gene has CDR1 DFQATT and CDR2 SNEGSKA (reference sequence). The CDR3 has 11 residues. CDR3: CSAGRGGEQFF. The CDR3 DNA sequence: TGCAGCGCTGGCAGGGGTGGAGAGCAGTTCTTC.

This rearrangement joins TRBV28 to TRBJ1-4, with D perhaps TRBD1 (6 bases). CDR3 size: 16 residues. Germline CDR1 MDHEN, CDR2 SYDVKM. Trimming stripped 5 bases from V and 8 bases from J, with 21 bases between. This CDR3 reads CASSPAPGGGVEKLFF. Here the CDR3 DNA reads TGTGCCAGCAGTCCAGCCCCCGGGGGCGGGGTCGAAAAACTGTTTTTT.

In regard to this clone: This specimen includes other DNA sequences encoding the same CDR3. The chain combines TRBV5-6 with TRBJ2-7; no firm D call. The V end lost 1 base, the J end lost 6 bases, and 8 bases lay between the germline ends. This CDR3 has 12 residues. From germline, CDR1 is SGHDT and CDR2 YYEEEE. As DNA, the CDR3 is TGTGCCAGCAGCTTGCGGCTAGGCGAGCAGTACTTC. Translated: CASSLRLGEQYF.

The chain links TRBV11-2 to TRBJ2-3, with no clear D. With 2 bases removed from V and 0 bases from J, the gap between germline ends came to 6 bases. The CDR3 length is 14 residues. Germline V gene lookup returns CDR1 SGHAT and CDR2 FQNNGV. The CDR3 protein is CASSLLGSTDTQYF. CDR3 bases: TGTGCCAGCAGCTTACTGGGTAGCACAGATACGCAGTATTTT.

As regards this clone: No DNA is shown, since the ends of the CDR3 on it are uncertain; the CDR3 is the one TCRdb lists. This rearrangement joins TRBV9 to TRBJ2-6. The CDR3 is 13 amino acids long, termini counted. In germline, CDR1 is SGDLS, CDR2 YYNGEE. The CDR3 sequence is CASSVGSGTTWTF.

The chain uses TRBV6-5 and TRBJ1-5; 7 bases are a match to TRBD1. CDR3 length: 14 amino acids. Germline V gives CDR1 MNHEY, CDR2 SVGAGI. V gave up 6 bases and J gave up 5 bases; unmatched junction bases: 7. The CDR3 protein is CASSLTGADQPQHF. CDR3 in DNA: TGTGCCAGCAGCCTCACAGGGGCCGATCAGCCCCAGCATTTT.

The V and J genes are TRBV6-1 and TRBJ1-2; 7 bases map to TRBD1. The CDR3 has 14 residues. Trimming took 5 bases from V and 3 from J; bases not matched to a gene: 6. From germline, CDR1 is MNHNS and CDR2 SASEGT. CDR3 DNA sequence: TGTGCCAGCAGTACGGGACAGCCTTACTATGGCTACACCTTC. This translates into CASSTGQPYYGYTF.

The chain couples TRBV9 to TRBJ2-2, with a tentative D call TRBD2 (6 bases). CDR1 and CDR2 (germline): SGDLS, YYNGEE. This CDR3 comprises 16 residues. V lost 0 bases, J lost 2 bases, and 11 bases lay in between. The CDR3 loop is CASSVGLGGNTGELFF. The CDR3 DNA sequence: TGTGCCAGCAGCGTAGGGCTCGGGGGAAACACCGGGGAGCTGTTTTTT.

The CDR3 loop is CASSGQLQETQYF. CDR3 bases: TGCGCCAGCAGTGGACAGCTCCAAGAGACCCAGTACTTC. This chain joins TRBV10-1 and TRBJ2-5; D might be TRBD1 (5 bases). The length of the CDR3 is 13 residues. The ends were cut back, 4 bases at V and 1 base at J, with 7 bases in the middle. In germline, CDR1 is WNHNN, CDR2 SYGVQD (reference sequence).

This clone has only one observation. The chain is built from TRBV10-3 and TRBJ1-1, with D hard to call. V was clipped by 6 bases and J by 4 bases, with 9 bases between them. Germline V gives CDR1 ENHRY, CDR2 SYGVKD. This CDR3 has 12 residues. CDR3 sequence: CAIRRESTEAFF. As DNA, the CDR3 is TGTGCCATCAGGAGGGAGTCCACTGAAGCTTTCTTT.

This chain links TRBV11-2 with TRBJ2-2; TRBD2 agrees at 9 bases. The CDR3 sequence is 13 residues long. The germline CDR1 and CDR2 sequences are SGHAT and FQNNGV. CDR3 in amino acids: CATSGYPTGELFF. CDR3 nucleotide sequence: TGTGCGACTAGCGGTTATCCCACCGGGGAGCTGTTTTTT.

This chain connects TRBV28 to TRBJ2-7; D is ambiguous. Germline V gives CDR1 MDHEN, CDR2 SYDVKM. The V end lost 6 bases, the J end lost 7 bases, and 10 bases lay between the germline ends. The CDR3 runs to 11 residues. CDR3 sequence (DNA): TGTGCCAGCAGGGCGATCCGAGAGCAGTACTTC. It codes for CASRAIREQYF.

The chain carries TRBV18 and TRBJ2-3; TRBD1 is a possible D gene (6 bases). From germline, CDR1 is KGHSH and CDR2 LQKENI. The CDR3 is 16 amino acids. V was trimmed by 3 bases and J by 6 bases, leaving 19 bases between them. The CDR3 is CASSPSRGNMGDTQYF. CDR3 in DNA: TGTGCCAGCTCACCGTCTAGGGGGAACATGGGGGATACGCAGTATTTT.

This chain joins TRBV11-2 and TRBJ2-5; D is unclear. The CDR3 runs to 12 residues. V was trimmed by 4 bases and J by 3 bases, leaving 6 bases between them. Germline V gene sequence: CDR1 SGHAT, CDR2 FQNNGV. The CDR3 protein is CASSSMEETQYF. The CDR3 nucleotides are TGTGCCAGCAGCTCTATGGAAGAGACCCAGTACTTC.

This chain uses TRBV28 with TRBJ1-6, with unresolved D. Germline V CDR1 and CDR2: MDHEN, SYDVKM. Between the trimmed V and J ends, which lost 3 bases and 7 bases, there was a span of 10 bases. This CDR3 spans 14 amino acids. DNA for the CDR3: TGTGCCAGCAGTTTCGGCTTGTTGAATTCACCCCTCCACTTT. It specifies CASSFGLLNSPLHF.

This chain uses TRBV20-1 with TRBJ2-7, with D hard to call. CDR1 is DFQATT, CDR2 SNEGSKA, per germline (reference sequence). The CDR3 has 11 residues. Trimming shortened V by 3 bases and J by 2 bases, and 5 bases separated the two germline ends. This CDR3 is CSASQTYEQYF. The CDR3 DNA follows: TGCAGTGCTAGTCAGACCTACGAGCAGTACTTC.

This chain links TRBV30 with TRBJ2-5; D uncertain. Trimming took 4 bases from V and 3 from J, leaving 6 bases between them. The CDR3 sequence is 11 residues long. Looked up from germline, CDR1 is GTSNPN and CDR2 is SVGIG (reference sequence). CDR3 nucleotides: TGTGCCTGGACTGCCGAAGAGACCCAGTACTTC. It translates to CAWTAEETQYF.

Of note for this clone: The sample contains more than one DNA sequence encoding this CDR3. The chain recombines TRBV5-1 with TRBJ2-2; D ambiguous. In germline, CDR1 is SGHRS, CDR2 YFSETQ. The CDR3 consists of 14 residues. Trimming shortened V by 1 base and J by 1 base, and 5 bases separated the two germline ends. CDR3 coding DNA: TGCGCCAGCAGCTTGAGAAGGAACACCGGGGAGCTGTTTTTT. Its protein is CASSLRRNTGELFF.

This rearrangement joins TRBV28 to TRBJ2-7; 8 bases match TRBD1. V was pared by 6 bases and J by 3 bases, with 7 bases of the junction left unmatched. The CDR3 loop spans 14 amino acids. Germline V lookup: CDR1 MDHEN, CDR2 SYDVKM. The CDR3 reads CASRGGTGLYEQYF. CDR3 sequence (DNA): TGTGCCAGCAGAGGGGGGACAGGACTCTACGAGCAGTACTTC.

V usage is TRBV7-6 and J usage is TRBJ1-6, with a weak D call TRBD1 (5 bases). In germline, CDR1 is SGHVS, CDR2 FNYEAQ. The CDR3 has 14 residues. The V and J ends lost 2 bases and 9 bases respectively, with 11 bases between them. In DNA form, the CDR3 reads TGTGCCAGCAGCTTAAGGGCCCAGGGTTCACCCCTCCACTTT. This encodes CASSLRAQGSPLHF.

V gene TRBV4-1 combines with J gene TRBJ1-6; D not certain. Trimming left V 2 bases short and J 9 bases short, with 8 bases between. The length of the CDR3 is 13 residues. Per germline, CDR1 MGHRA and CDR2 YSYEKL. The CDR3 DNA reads TGCGCCAGCAGCCAAACCTTCGGTTCACCCCTCCACTTT. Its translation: CASSQTFGSPLHF.

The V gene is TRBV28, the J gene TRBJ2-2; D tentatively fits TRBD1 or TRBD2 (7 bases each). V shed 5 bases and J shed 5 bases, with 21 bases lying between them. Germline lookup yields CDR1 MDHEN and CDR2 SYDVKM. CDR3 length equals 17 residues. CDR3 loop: CASSPTGRGRQTGELFF. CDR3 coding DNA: TGTGCCAGCAGTCCCACGGGGAGGGGGCGTCAGACCGGGGAGCTGTTTTTT.